This note documents a single T cell receptor (beta chain) sequence. Trimming left V 1 base short and J 8 bases short, with 13 bases between. In germline, CDR1 is SGHRS, CDR2 YFSETQ. The CDR3 extends over 14 amino acids. Specified treatment: randomized to nivolumab then ipilimumab (arm A) or the reverse (arm B). DNA-damaging chemotherapy had not been given to any patient beforehand. Sorted cells were live CD3+CD8+, lacking CD19 and CD56, from PBMCs. The sample originates from a study of sequential checkpoint blockade in melanoma. On the study more broadly: Arm A got nivolumab then ipilimumab; arm B the reverse, 1:1.

The method was immunoSEQ multiplex PCR; TCRdb's version includes in-frame clones alone and lacks a portion of them. The sample lists tens of thousands of clones, 83% occurring once. This clonotype originated in a human donor with melanoma. Sequenced here: CD8+ T cells sorted from blood (inferred from file names), sampled from a patient given nivolumab and ipilimumab in sequence. The V and J genes are TRBV5-1 and TRBJ2-1; D possibly corresponds to TRBD2 (5 bases). The CDR3 bases are TGCGCCAGCAGCTTGAACAGTTTCGGGGATGAGCAGTTCTTC. Encoded protein: CASSLNSFGDEQFF.